This TCR beta chain was recovered during a study of radiotherapy plus CTLA-4 blockade in lung cancer. Those with chemo-refractory metastatic non-small-cell lung cancer were treated with focal radiation combined with CTLA-4 blockade using ipilimumab. This clone was detected a few times. Its antigen is still unknown. CDR3 length: 12 residues. Germline loops: CDR1 ENHRY, CDR2 SYGVKD. Trimming stripped 6 bases from V and 1 base from J, with 6 bases between. Clones were read by immunoSEQ multiplex PCR, and TCRdb kept only the in-frame ones, dropping some. Of over 70,000 clones in the sample, around 85% were seen once. General study points: Expansion in blood of tumor-derived TCR clones was seen after radiotherapy plus ipilimumab.

The input for sequencing was peripheral blood, taken from a patient treated with radiotherapy plus ipilimumab. The chain combines TRBV10-3 with TRBJ1-1; a possible D gene is TRBD1 (6 bases). This clonotype was obtained from a human donor with non-small cell lung cancer who had a partial response to radiotherapy plus ipilimumab. CDR3 amino acids: CAISRGNTEAFF. The CDR3 DNA follows: TGTGCCATCAGCAGGGGGAACACTGAAGCTTTCTTT.